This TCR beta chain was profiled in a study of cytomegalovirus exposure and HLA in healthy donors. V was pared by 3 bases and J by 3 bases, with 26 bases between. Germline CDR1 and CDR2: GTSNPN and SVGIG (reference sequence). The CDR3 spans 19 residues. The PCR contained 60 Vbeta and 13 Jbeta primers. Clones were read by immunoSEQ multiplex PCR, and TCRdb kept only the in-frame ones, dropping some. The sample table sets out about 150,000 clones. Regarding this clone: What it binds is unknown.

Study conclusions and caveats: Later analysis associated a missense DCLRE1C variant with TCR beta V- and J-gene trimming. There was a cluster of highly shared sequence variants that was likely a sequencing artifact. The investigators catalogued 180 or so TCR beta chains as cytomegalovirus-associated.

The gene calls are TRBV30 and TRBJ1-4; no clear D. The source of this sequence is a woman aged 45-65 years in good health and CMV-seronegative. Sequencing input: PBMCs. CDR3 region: CAWSSRQVWGVVANEKLFF. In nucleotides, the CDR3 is TGTGCCTGGAGCTCCCGCCAGGTCTGGGGAGTAGTGGCTAATGAAAAACTGTTTTTT.